This entry lists 31 T cell receptor beta chains sequenced from one sample in a study of blood T cell repertoires in COVID-19. Profiled with immunoSEQ multiplex PCR; TCRdb holds only in-frame clones, not every one. Of 200,000 to 250,000 clones detected, around nine tenths appear once; the ten largest clones hold 2.5% to 3%. Sample: peripheral blood. The source is a woman aged 60-70 years with acute or convalescent COVID-19.

The J gene is TRBJ1-2, the V gene TRBV2; D uncertain. Trimming left V 5 bases short and J 4 bases short, with 14 bases between. Germline loops: CDR1 SNHLY, CDR2 FYNNEI. CDR3 length equals 14 residues. CDR3 bases: TGTGCCAGCAGTCTCACGGGAGGAATCTATGGCTACACCTTC. This encodes CASSLTGGIYGYTF.

This clone appeared a few times. The rearrangement links TRBV7-2 to TRBJ2-7; possibly TRBD2 for D (6 bases). The length of the CDR3 is 15 residues. From germline, CDR1 is SGHTA and CDR2 FQGNSA. Trimming pared 4 bases from V and 2 bases from J, leaving 15 bases between. The CDR3 reads CASSSPWRGTYEQYF. CDR3 in DNA: TGTGCCAGCAGCTCCCCCTGGAGGGGTACCTACGAGCAGTACTTC.

The genes are TRBV21-1 and TRBJ2-7; the D segment call TRBD2 is taken from the table without a DNA check. TRBV21-1 is reported as a pseudogene. The CDR3 is 16 amino acids. This chain's CDR3 is CASSYRLAGNPYEQYF. The DNA of the CDR3 is TGTGCCAGCAGCTACCGACTAGCGGGGAATCCGTACGAGCAGTACTTC.

The table lists this clone with a count of one. V gene TRBV28 combines with J gene TRBJ1-2; D gene unclear. In germline, CDR1 is MDHEN, CDR2 SYDVKM. This CDR3 has 12 amino acids. V was clipped by 5 bases and J by 4 bases, with 8 bases between them. CDR3 in amino acids: CASSERSYGYTF. The CDR3 DNA is TGTGCCAGCAGTGAACGGAGCTATGGCTACACCTTC.

The table lists this clone with a count of one. The V gene is TRBV19, the J gene TRBJ1-2; 12 bases match TRBD1. CDR1 LNHDA and CDR2 SQIVND come from the germline V gene (reference sequence). The V segment lost 4 bases and the J segment 2 bases; nucleotides outside the gene matches: 5. This CDR3 has 16 amino acids. CDR3 residues: CASSNGTGGRNYGYTF. The CDR3 bases are TGTGCCAGTAGTAACGGGACAGGGGGCCGGAACTATGGCTACACCTTC.

This rearrangement joins TRBV21-1 to TRBJ1-3. TRBV21-1 is shown as a pseudogene. The CDR3 loop spans 16 amino acids. The CDR3 loop is CASSKDGVFSGNTIYF. CDR3 DNA sequence: TGTGCCAGCAGCAAAGACGGGGTATTCTCTGGAAACACCATATATTTT.

The genes are TRBV5-1 and TRBJ2-1; 8 bases fit TRBD2. Germline-derived CDR1 and CDR2 are SGHRS and YFSETQ. With V trimmed by 2 bases and J by 4 bases, 5 bases remained unmatched. The CDR3 is 15 amino acids. The CDR3 nucleotides read TGCGCCAGCAGCTTTACGGCGGGAGGTTACAATGAGCAGTTCTTC. Its protein is CASSFTAGGYNEQFF. Combining the CDR3 with reference TRBV5-1 and TRBJ2-1 gives the whole variable domain KAGVTQTPRYLIKTRGQQVTLSCSPISGHRSVSWYQQTPGQGLQFLFEYFSETQRNKGNFPGRFSGRQFSNSRSEMNVSTLELGDSALYLCASSFTAGGYNEQFFGPGTRLTVL.

The chain uses TRBV6-5 and TRBJ2-3; D might be TRBD2 (5 bases). V lost 6 bases and J lost 0, with 10 bases in between. Germline-derived CDR1 and CDR2 are MNHEY and SVGAGI. This CDR3 comprises 14 residues. The CDR3 region is CASRMTTSTDTQYF. The DNA for the CDR3 is TGTGCCAGCAGGATGACTACTAGCACAGATACGCAGTATTTT.

This clone was counted once. Other DNA sequences in the sample encode the same CDR3. The V and J genes are TRBV5-1 and TRBJ2-1; the match to TRBD2 covers 9 bases. Looked up from germline, CDR1 is SGHRS and CDR2 is YFSETQ. CDR3 length: 15 residues. V trimming: 2 bases; J trimming: 9 bases; junction bases outside the gene matches: 9. The CDR3 loop reads CASSLSGRGGAEQFF. The CDR3 DNA reads TGCGCCAGCAGCTTATCCGGGCGGGGGGGCGCTGAGCAGTTCTTC.

The J gene is TRBJ2-7, the V gene TRBV19, with D perhaps matching TRBD2 (5 bases). The ends were cut back, 6 bases at V and 3 bases at J, with 21 bases in the middle. There are 16 residues in the CDR3. Germline V gene lookup returns CDR1 LNHDA and CDR2 SQIVND (reference sequence). CDR3: CASSPYPSRRLYEQYF. The DNA of the CDR3 is TGTGCCAGTAGCCCTTACCCTAGCCGGCGGCTCTACGAGCAGTACTTC. Complete variable domain (other parts from reference TRBV19 and TRBJ2-7): DGGITQSPKYLFRKEGQNVTLSCEQNLNHDAMYWYRQDPGQGLRLIYYSQIVNDFQKGDIAEGYSVSREKKESFPLTVTSAQKNPTAFYLCASSPYPSRRLYEQYFGPGTRLTVT.

This chain links TRBV5-1 with TRBJ2-2; a possible D gene is TRBD1 (5 bases). The CDR3 length is 14 residues. V lost 0 bases and J lost 6, with 9 bases in between. Germline V gene sequence: CDR1 SGHRS, CDR2 YFSETQ. CDR3 protein: CASSLEGMSGELFF. The CDR3 DNA follows: TGCGCCAGCAGCTTGGAGGGGATGTCCGGGGAGCTGTTTTTT. Full variable domain (missing parts from reference TRBV5-1 and TRBJ2-2): KAGVTQTPRYLIKTRGQQVTLSCSPISGHRSVSWYQQTPGQGLQFLFEYFSETQRNKGNFPGRFSGRQFSNSRSEMNVSTLELGDSALYLCASSLEGMSGELFFGEGSRLTVL.

The chain couples TRBV19 to TRBJ2-1; 11 bases are shared with TRBD2. The germline V gene has CDR1 LNHDA and CDR2 SQIVND (reference sequence). There are 18 residues in the CDR3. With 3 bases clipped from V and 3 bases from J, the junction kept 10 bases outside the gene matches. The CDR3 is CASSMKLAGALSYNEQFF. The DNA of the CDR3 is TGTGCCAGTAGTATGAAACTAGCGGGAGCGCTGAGCTACAATGAGCAGTTCTTC.

J is TRBJ2-2 and V is TRBV28; 15 bases agree with TRBD2. Germline lookup yields CDR1 MDHEN and CDR2 SYDVKM. Losses at the gene ends were 3 bases for V and 1 base for J; bases not matched to a gene: 6. This CDR3 is built from 19 residues. The CDR3 coding sequence is TGTGCCAGCAGTTTTTCGTGGACTAGCGGGAGGGTGAACACCGGGGAGCTGTTTTTT. Translating gives CASSFSWTSGRVNTGELFF. Full variable domain (missing parts from reference TRBV28 and TRBJ2-2): DVKVTQSSRYLVKRTGEKVFLECVQDMDHENMFWYRQDPGLGLRLIYFSYDVKMKEKGDIPEGYSVSREKKERFSLILESASTNQTSMYLCASSFSWTSGRVNTGELFFGEGSRLTVL.

J is TRBJ2-7 and V is TRBV7-2; D might be TRBD1 (5 bases). V shed 2 bases and J shed 7 bases, with 12 bases lying between them. Germline V gives CDR1 SGHTA, CDR2 FQGNSA. The CDR3 is 13 residues long. CDR3 nucleotides: TGTGCCAGCAGCTTAAGAACTAAGGGGGAGCAGTACTTC. It specifies CASSLRTKGEQYF.

J is TRBJ2-1 and V is TRBV7-6, with 9 bases matching TRBD2. Germline CDR1 SGHVS, CDR2 FNYEAQ. V shed 3 bases, J shed 0 bases, and the junction held 12 bases outside the gene matches. This CDR3 is 19 amino acids long. DNA of the CDR3: TGTGCCAGCAGCTTGGGCTTCGATCTAGCGGGAAGCTCCTACAATGAGCAGTTCTTC. Translation: CASSLGFDLAGSSYNEQFF.

This chain links TRBV7-8 with TRBJ2-7; the match to TRBD2 covers 8 bases. CDR3 size: 13 residues. V trimming: 4 bases; J trimming: 7 bases; junction bases outside the gene matches: 6. Germline V CDR1 and CDR2: SGHVS, FQNEAQ. The CDR3 here is CASSSRLAQEQYF. The CDR3, as DNA: TGTGCCAGCAGCTCACGACTAGCGCAGGAGCAGTACTTC. Based on the CDR3 plus reference TRBV7-8 and TRBJ2-7, the full variable domain is GAGVSQSPRYKVAKRGQDVALRCDPISGHVSLFWYQQALGQGPEFLTYFQNEAQLDKSGLPSDRFFAERPEGSVSTLKIQRTQQEDSAVYLCASSSRLAQEQYFGPGTRLTVT.

The chain joins TRBV2 to TRBJ1-2; D perhaps matches TRBD1 (5 bases). Germline lookup yields CDR1 SNHLY and CDR2 FYNNEI. The CDR3 loop spans 14 amino acids. The V end lost 4 bases, the J end lost 4 bases, and 13 bases lay between the germline ends. CDR3 coding DNA: TGTGCCAGCAGTGTGCAGGGAGGTGCCTATGGCTACACCTTC. The encoded protein is CASSVQGGAYGYTF.

This clone showed up many times. V is TRBV29-1 and J is TRBJ1-1; possibly TRBD1 for D (6 bases). This CDR3 contains 15 residues. Germline V lookup: CDR1 SQVTM, CDR2 ANQGSEA. The V end was cut by 6 bases, the J end by 0 bases, with 17 bases between. DNA for the CDR3: TGCAGCGTCCTCGGGGGGCCGAGGTTGAACACTGAAGCTTTCTTT. This encodes CSVLGGPRLNTEAFF.

V is TRBV6-1 and J is TRBJ2-7; 11 nucleotides agree with TRBD2. V was pared by 1 base and J by 2 bases, with 7 bases of the junction left unmatched. This CDR3 comprises 17 residues. Germline CDR1 is MNHNS and CDR2 is SASEGT. CDR3 sequence (DNA): TGTGCCAGCAGTGAAGTAGGTAGCGGGAGGGCCCCCTACGAGCAGTACTTC. It yields the protein CASSEVGSGRAPYEQYF.

The chain recombines TRBV5-1 with TRBJ2-1; 7 nucleotides align to TRBD2. The CDR3 runs to 15 residues. Germline-derived CDR1 and CDR2 are SGHRS and YFSETQ. J gave up 2 bases and V 5 bases, and 7 bases lay outside the gene matches. DNA of the CDR3: TGCGCCAGCAGGGAGACTAGCAGACCCTACAATGAGCAGTTCTTC. Translation: CASRETSRPYNEQFF.

This clone has a handful of counts. V is TRBV28 and J is TRBJ1-1; 8 nucleotides line up with TRBD1. Germline assignment: CDR1 MDHEN and CDR2 SYDVKM. The V gene end was trimmed by 4 bases and the J gene end by 5 bases; junction bases not matched to a gene: 6. The length of the CDR3 is 14 residues. CDR3 sequence reads: CASSSTGGRTEAFF. DNA for the CDR3: TGTGCCAGCAGTTCAACAGGGGGGCGGACTGAAGCTTTCTTT.

This rearrangement joins TRBV27 to TRBJ2-3, with D uncertain. The CDR3 contains 12 residues. The V gene lost 4 bases and the J gene lost 2 bases, with 4 bases spanning the gap. The germline V gene has CDR1 MNHEY and CDR2 SMNVEV (reference sequence). CDR3 residues: CASSYNTDTQYF. The CDR3 region has the DNA TGTGCCAGCAGTTACAACACAGATACGCAGTATTTT.

This chain joins TRBV5-5 and TRBJ1-1, with D unclear. CDR3 size: 12 residues. Trimming shortened V by 2 bases and J by 5 bases, and 7 bases separated the two germline ends. Germline V lookup: CDR1 SGHKS, CDR2 YYEKEE (reference sequence). CDR3 residues: CASSFLATEAFF. The CDR3 nucleotides read TGTGCCAGCAGCTTTTTGGCTACTGAAGCTTTCTTT.

A word on this clone: The same CDR3 also results from other DNA sequences found in this sample. The chain combines TRBV11-2 with TRBJ1-6, with D uncertain. This CDR3 spans 16 amino acids. Germline assignment: CDR1 SGHAT and CDR2 FQNNGV. Trimming took 2 bases from V and 0 from J, leaving 8 bases between them. CDR3 DNA: TGTGCCAGCAGCTTAACGGGGAGCTCCTATAATTCACCCCTCCACTTT. This sequence encodes CASSLTGSSYNSPLHF. The full variable domain, completed using reference TRBV11-2 and TRBJ1-6, is EAGVAQSPRYKIIEKRQSVAFWCNPISGHATLYWYQQILGQGPKLLIQFQNNGVVDDSQLPKDRFSAERLKGVDSTLKIQPAKLEDSAVYLCASSLTGSSYNSPLHFGNGTRLTVT.

This chain joins TRBV28 and TRBJ1-1; 7 nucleotides line up with TRBD1. Germline CDR1 reads MDHEN; CDR2 reads SYDVKM. Trimming removed 6 bases from V and 7 bases from J; junction bases left unmatched: 11. This CDR3 has 14 amino acids. The CDR3 DNA is TGTGCCAGCAGAAGGGGGCTGACGGCCGGTGAAGCTTTCTTT. Encoded protein: CASRRGLTAGEAFF. Using reference TRBV28 and TRBJ1-1 for the parts outside the CDR3, the full variable domain is DVKVTQSSRYLVKRTGEKVFLECVQDMDHENMFWYRQDPGLGLRLIYFSYDVKMKEKGDIPEGYSVSREKKERFSLILESASTNQTSMYLCASRRGLTAGEAFFGQGTRLTVV.

The chain uses TRBV28 and TRBJ2-1, with 10 bases matching TRBD2. V lost 8 bases and J lost 0; bases outside the gene matches: 7. This CDR3 is built from 16 residues. Germline CDR1 MDHEN, CDR2 SYDVKM. As DNA, the CDR3 is TGTGCCAGCGGCCTAGCGGGAGCCGGCTCCTACAATGAGCAGTTCTTC. This gives the protein CASGLAGAGSYNEQFF.

This clone was seen only a few times. The rearrangement uses TRBV29-1 and TRBJ2-1, with no clear D. This CDR3 contains 16 residues. V gave up 3 bases and J gave up 5 bases, with 20 bases separating them. The germline V gene encodes CDR1 SQVTM and CDR2 ANQGSEA. The CDR3 nucleotides are TGCAGCGTTGAGGGTGTCCCTGGCGGAGCCAACAATGAGCAGTTCTTC. This translates into CSVEGVPGGANNEQFF.

V usage is TRBV7-3 and J usage is TRBJ2-7, with D perhaps matching TRBD2 (6 bases). The germline V gene encodes CDR1 SGHTA and CDR2 FQGTGA. The V end was cut by 5 bases, the J end by 4 bases, with 21 bases between. CDR3 size: 16 residues. CDR3 sequence: CASSRGGETAPYEQYF. The CDR3 DNA is TGTGCCAGCAGCCGGGGAGGTGAGACAGCTCCTTACGAGCAGTACTTC.

This clone was detected once. This chain links TRBV19 with TRBJ2-7, with TRBD1 as a possible D gene (7 bases). Germline V gene lookup returns CDR1 LNHDA and CDR2 SQIVND (reference sequence). V was pared by 10 bases and J by 3 bases, with 19 bases between. This CDR3 is built from 14 residues. The CDR3 region is CATRGRGESYEQYF. In DNA form, the CDR3 reads TGTGCCACCCGAGGCAGGGGGGAAAGCTACGAGCAGTACTTC.

The chain recombines TRBV19 with TRBJ2-5; the match to TRBD2 covers 11 bases. Germline loops: CDR1 LNHDA, CDR2 SQIVND (reference sequence). J lost 3 bases, V lost 5 bases, and 5 bases had no gene match. The CDR3 runs 15 residues. The CDR3 DNA sequence: TGTGCCAGTAGTCCTGGGACTAGCGGTAAAGAGACCCAGTACTTC. Translating it yields CASSPGTSGKETQYF.

V is TRBV19 and J is TRBJ2-3, with TRBD2 matching 10 bases. Germline V gene lookup returns CDR1 LNHDA and CDR2 SQIVND (reference sequence). V shed 6 bases and J 1 base; nucleotides not matched to a gene: 4. This CDR3 is built from 15 residues. Here the CDR3 reads CASSALAGGTDTQYF. CDR3 DNA: TGTGCCAGTAGCGCGCTAGCGGGGGGCACAGATACGCAGTATTTT.